These 24 T cell receptor beta chains were sequenced from one sample in a study of vaccination and CD4 T cells after COVID-19. Treatment indicated: approximately nine-day PBMC culture with coronavirus spike peptide pools or control peptides (ViraFEST assay). Cultured CD4+ T cell DNA was sequenced using the Oncomine TCR Beta short-read assay. From the PCR reads, TCRdb called clonotypes with MiXCR, one entry per CDR3 protein. The sample has roughly 12,000 distinct CDR3 sequences; approximately 61% are singletons. Their antigens remain unidentified. Here the sequenced sample was CD4+ T cells from blood, cultured in vitro, taken before SARS-CoV-2 vaccination. These receptors were collected from a human donor who had recovered from COVID-19.

J is TRBJ1-2 and V is TRBV27, with 7 bases aligning to TRBD1. From germline, CDR1 is MNHEY and CDR2 SMNVEV (reference sequence). Germline trimming cut 1 base from V and 7 bases from J; bases unmatched to any gene: 3. The length of the CDR3 is 13 residues. The CDR3: CASSLYNRGGYTF. CDR3 sequence (DNA): TGTGCCAGCAGTTTATATAACAGGGGTGGCTACACCTTC.

This sequence joins TRBV24-1 and TRBJ2-2; possibly TRBD2 for D (6 bases). CDR1 KGHDR and CDR2 SFDVKD come from the germline V gene. The CDR3 loop spans 18 amino acids. V lost 4 bases and J lost 0, with 17 bases in between. The CDR3 spells CATSDPTRDSSNTGELFF. The CDR3 nucleotides are TGTGCCACCAGTGACCCCACCCGGGACTCCTCGAACACCGGGGAGCTGTTTTTT.

The chain has TRBV10-3 and TRBJ1-3, with a weak D call TRBD1 (6 bases). Trimming shortened V by 2 bases and J by 2 bases, and 16 bases separated the two germline ends. Germline CDR1 and CDR2: ENHRY and SYGVKD. The CDR3 extends over 17 amino acids. CDR3 nucleotides: TGTGCCATCAGTGAGAACGACAGGATCGTAGCTGGAAACACCATATATTTT. Its translation: CAISENDRIVAGNTIYF.

J is TRBJ2-7 and V is TRBV27; 8 bases line up with TRBD1. Trimming removed 4 bases from V and 4 bases from J; junction bases left unmatched: 15. Germline CDR1 reads MNHEY; CDR2 reads SMNVEV (reference sequence). The CDR3 spans 17 residues. CDR3: CASSSTRGRPFRYEQYF. DNA for the CDR3: TGTGCCAGCAGTTCCACCAGGGGGCGGCCCTTTCGTTACGAGCAGTACTTC.

This clonotype was seen more than once but under ten times. This chain uses TRBV7-2 with TRBJ2-2; TRBD2 aligns across 8 bases. The CDR3 totals 16 residues. After removal of 1 base from V and 8 bases from J, the junction contained 9 bases not matched to a gene. Germline V lookup: CDR1 SGHTA, CDR2 FQGNSA. DNA for the CDR3: TGTGCCAGCAGCTTAGTAGCGGGAAGTCGAGGGGGGGAGCTGTTTTTT. Amino acid sequence: CASSLVAGSRGGELFF.

The chain is built from TRBV10-3 and TRBJ1-5, with unresolved D. Germline CDR1 reads ENHRY; CDR2 reads SYGVKD. The CDR3 is made up of 13 amino acids. Trimming took off 6 bases at V and 3 bases at J, with 9 bases between the two ends. The CDR3 spells CAIRGRANQPQHF. As DNA, the CDR3 is TGTGCCATCAGGGGAAGGGCCAATCAGCCCCAGCATTTT.

The chain combines TRBV7-6 with TRBJ1-2, with a weak D call TRBD1 (5 bases). CDR1 SGHVS and CDR2 FNYEAQ come from the germline V gene. This CDR3 has 13 amino acids. Trimming stripped 5 bases from V and 8 bases from J, with 15 bases between. The CDR3 sequence: CASSGTPGSGYTF. As DNA, the CDR3 is TGTGCCAGCAGCGGGACCCCCGGATCGGGCTACACCTTC.

This clonotype has a handful of counts. The V call is TRBV19, the J call TRBJ2-5; a possible D gene is TRBD1 (6 bases). The CDR3 is 15 amino acids. Trimming removed 4 bases from V and 8 bases from J, with 20 bases in between. Germline V CDR1 and CDR2: LNHDA, SQIVND (reference sequence). The CDR3 loop reads CASSRDRDKGGTQYF. CDR3 sequence (DNA): TGTGCCAGTAGTAGGGACCGGGACAAGGGTGGCACCCAGTACTTC.

The chain couples TRBV6-1 to TRBJ2-3; no firm D call. Trimming pared 6 bases from V and 5 bases from J, leaving 12 bases between. The CDR3 loop spans 13 amino acids. The germline V gene encodes CDR1 MNHNS and CDR2 SASEGT. The CDR3 coding sequence is TGTGCCAGCAGCGACACCCTACTAGATACGCAGTATTTT. Translation gives CASSDTLLDTQYF.

This sequence joins TRBV7-2 and TRBJ1-1, with 10 bases identical to TRBD1. There are 14 residues in the CDR3. With V trimmed by 5 bases and J by 8 bases, 8 bases remained unmatched. Germline CDR1 and CDR2: SGHTA and FQGNSA. The DNA of the CDR3 is TGTGCCAGCAGCGAAGACAGGGGGCGCGGGGAAGCTTTCTTT. It is translated as CASSEDRGRGEAFF.

V is TRBV7-8 and J is TRBJ2-1; tentatively, D is TRBD1 (6 bases). The CDR3 length is 14 residues. V was cut by 1 base and J by 2 bases, with 6 bases left in between. Germline CDR1 and CDR2: SGHVS and FQNEAQ. The CDR3 region has the DNA TGTGCCAGCAGCTTAGGGGACACCTACAATGAGCAGTTCTTC. Translation gives CASSLGDTYNEQFF.

CDR3 coding DNA: TGTGCCAGCAGCTTAGCTAGCACAGGCGAAATGAACACTGAAGCTTTCTTT. Its translation: CASSLASTGEMNTEAFF. The chain joins TRBV7-8 to TRBJ1-1; maybe TRBD1 (5 bases). The CDR3 covers 17 residues. V was shortened by 0 bases and J by 0 bases, with 14 bases between the two germline ends. Germline values: CDR1 SGHVS, CDR2 FQNEAQ.

V usage is TRBV11-3 and J usage is TRBJ1-1, with 10 nucleotides matching TRBD1. The junction had 11 bases not matched to a gene; V was cut back by 5 bases and J by 2 bases. Germline lookup yields CDR1 SGHNT and CDR2 YENEEA. CDR3 length: 17 residues. CDR3 sequence (DNA): TGTGCCAGCAGCCCAACCGGGACAGGGGTATTCAACACTGAAGCTTTCTTT. The encoded protein is CASSPTGTGVFNTEAFF.

The J gene is TRBJ2-1, the V gene TRBV7-7, with 7 bases matching TRBD1. J lost 12 bases, V lost 5 bases, and 10 bases had no gene match. This CDR3 region has 13 residues. The germline CDR1 and CDR2 sequences are SSHAT and FNYEAQ (reference sequence). The CDR3 sequence: CASSVSNRGSQFF. CDR3 bases: TGTGCCAGCAGCGTATCGAACAGGGGATCGCAGTTCTTC.

The rearrangement links TRBV19 to TRBJ1-6; D remains unclear. CDR3 length equals 13 residues. Germline assignment: CDR1 LNHDA and CDR2 SQIVND (reference sequence). V shed 8 bases and J shed 10 bases, with 15 bases lying between them. The CDR3, as DNA: TGTGCCAGTCAGGACGGACGTGGATCACCCCTCCACTTT. It codes for CASQDGRGSPLHF.

The chain uses TRBV6-2 or TRBV6-3 and TRBJ2-7; D is possibly TRBD1 or TRBD2 (5 bases each). CDR3 length: 13 amino acids. Deletions cut 7 bases from V and 0 bases from J, with 10 bases between. CDR1 MNHEY and CDR2 SVGEGT come from the germline V gene. This CDR3 is CASKRGTSYEQYF. DNA of the CDR3: TGTGCCAGCAAGCGAGGGACCTCCTACGAGCAGTACTTC.

This chain links TRBV6-2 or TRBV6-3 with TRBJ2-1; 10 positions match TRBD2. This CDR3 comprises 16 residues. Germline values: CDR1 MNHEY, CDR2 SVGEGT. Trimming at V came to 6 bases and at J to 6 bases, leaving 11 bases not matched to a gene. The CDR3 DNA follows: TGTGCCAGCAGACCTCGTAGTAGCGGGAGGAGCAATGAGCAGTTCTTC. It encodes CASRPRSSGRSNEQFF.

This clonotype was counted once. This sequence joins TRBV29-1 and TRBJ1-1; D remains ambiguous. Germline V gives CDR1 SQVTM, CDR2 ANQGSEA. This CDR3 has 13 residues. V dropped 2 bases and J dropped 4 bases, with 11 bases sitting between them. The CDR3 sequence: CSVERAEGTEAFF. CDR3 bases: TGCAGCGTTGAAAGGGCAGAAGGCACTGAAGCTTTCTTT. Based on the CDR3 plus reference TRBV29-1 and TRBJ1-1, the full variable domain is SAVISQKPSRDICQRGTSLTIQCQVDSQVTMMFWYRQQPGQSLTLIATANQGSEATYESGFVIDKFPISRPNLTFSTLTVSNMSPEDSSIYLCSVERAEGTEAFFGQGTRLTVV.

The chain links TRBV27 to TRBJ2-3; tentatively, D is TRBD1 (6 bases). The CDR3 contains 13 residues. CDR1 is MNHEY and CDR2 is SMNVEV in the germline V gene (reference sequence). V gave up 6 bases and J gave up 0 bases, with 7 bases separating them. This chain's CDR3 is CASRDRSTDTQYF. CDR3 bases: TGTGCCAGCAGAGACAGGAGCACAGATACGCAGTATTTT.

The count of this clonotype is one. The chain joins TRBV28 to TRBJ1-1; D uncertain. Germline lookup yields CDR1 MDHEN and CDR2 SYDVKM. The CDR3 extends over 13 amino acids. V was clipped by 10 bases and J by 0 bases, with 12 bases between them. DNA for the CDR3: TGTGCCACCACCGGCGGAGTGAACACTGAAGCTTTCTTT. Residues: CATTGGVNTEAFF.

V usage is TRBV20-1 and J usage is TRBJ1-2; 7 bases fit TRBD1. Trimming at V came to 0 bases and at J to 8 bases, leaving 9 bases not matched to a gene. CDR1 and CDR2 (germline): DFQATT, SNEGSKA (reference sequence). The CDR3 extends over 14 amino acids. The CDR3 nucleotides are TGCAGTGCTAGAGATAGACGACAGGGTGGCGGCTACACCTTC. Its translation: CSARDRRQGGGYTF.

J is TRBJ1-1 and V is TRBV19; 7 bases match TRBD1. V lost 5 bases, J lost 4 bases, and 10 bases stayed unmatched. This CDR3 has 15 residues. Per the germline V gene, CDR1 is LNHDA and CDR2 is SQIVND (reference sequence). The CDR3 DNA is TGTGCCAGTAGTCCTGGGAGGGGGCTGTTCACTGAAGCTTTCTTT. This encodes CASSPGRGLFTEAFF.

CDR3: CASIQSGFSGNSPLHF. DNA of the CDR3: TGTGCCAGCATCCAGTCGGGGTTCTCTGGTAATTCACCCCTCCACTTT. This rearrangement joins TRBV28 to TRBJ1-6; no reliable D call. V was shortened by 7 bases and J by 6 bases, with 19 bases between the two germline ends. Germline loops: CDR1 MDHEN, CDR2 SYDVKM. The CDR3 has 16 residues.

The chain uses TRBV5-6 and TRBJ2-1, with D perhaps matching TRBD1 or TRBD2 (5 bases each). V was clipped by 0 bases and J by 5 bases, with 9 bases between them. The CDR3 consists of 14 residues. Germline-derived CDR1 and CDR2 are SGHDT and YYEEEE. The CDR3 sequence is CASSLAWGHNEQFF. The CDR3 DNA sequence: TGTGCCAGCAGCTTGGCCTGGGGACACAATGAGCAGTTCTTC.